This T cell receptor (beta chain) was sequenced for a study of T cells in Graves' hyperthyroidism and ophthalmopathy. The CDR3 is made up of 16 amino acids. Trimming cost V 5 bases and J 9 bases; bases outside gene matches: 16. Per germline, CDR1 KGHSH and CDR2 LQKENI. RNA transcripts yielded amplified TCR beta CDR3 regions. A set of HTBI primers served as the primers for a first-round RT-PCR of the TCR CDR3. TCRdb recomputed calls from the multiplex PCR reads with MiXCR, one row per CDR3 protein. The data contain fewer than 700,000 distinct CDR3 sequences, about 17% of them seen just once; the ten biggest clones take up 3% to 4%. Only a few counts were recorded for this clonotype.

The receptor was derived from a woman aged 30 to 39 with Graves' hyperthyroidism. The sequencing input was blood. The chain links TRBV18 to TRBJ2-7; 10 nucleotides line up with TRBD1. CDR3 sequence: CASSASTTGGLGRQYF. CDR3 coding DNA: TGTGCCAGCTCAGCGTCTACGACAGGGGGCTTGGGACGGCAGTACTTC. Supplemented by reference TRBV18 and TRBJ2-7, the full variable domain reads NAGVMQNPRHLVRRRGQEARLRCSPMKGHSHVYWYRQLPEEGLKFMVYLQKENIIDESGMPKERFSAEFPKEGPSILRIQQVVRGDSAAYFCASSASTTGGLGRQYFGPGTRLTVT.